What follows are 22 T cell receptor beta chains derived from one specimen sequenced in a study of blood T cell repertoires in COVID-19. The repertoire was sequenced with immunoSEQ multiplex PCR; TCRdb's copy has only in-frame clones and lacks some. The sample shows under 250,000 clones, approximately 87% of them seen only once. Sequencing input: peripheral blood. The source is a woman aged 70-85 years with active or convalescent COVID-19.

The chain couples TRBV7-2 to TRBJ2-3; 10 bases are a match to TRBD2. Losses at the gene ends were 2 bases for V and 4 bases for J; bases not matched to a gene: 3. Germline V gives CDR1 SGHTA, CDR2 FQGNSA. The CDR3 is made up of 15 amino acids. The CDR3, as DNA: TGTGCCAGCAGCTTAAGGCTAGCGGGAGCAGATACGCAGTATTTT. This sequence encodes CASSLRLAGADTQYF. Drawing the rest from reference TRBV7-2 and TRBJ2-3, the complete variable domain is GAGVSQSPSNKVTEKGKDVELRCDPISGHTALYWYRQSLGQGLEFLIYFQGNSAPDKSGLPSDRFSAERTGGSVSTLTIQRTQQEDSAVYLCASSLRLAGADTQYFGPGTRLTVL.

The CDR3 is CASSQDRVASYNEQFF. The CDR3 coding sequence is TGTGCCAGCAGCCAAGATAGGGTAGCGTCCTACAATGAGCAGTTCTTC. The chain carries TRBV3-1 (or the pseudogene TRBV3-2) and TRBJ2-1, with a tentative D call TRBD2 (5 bases). Trimming took off 0 bases at V and 1 base at J, with 10 bases between the two ends. This CDR3 is 16 amino acids long. Germline V CDR1 and CDR2: LGHDT, YNNKEL (reference sequence).

The gene calls are TRBV15 and TRBJ1-2; no clear D. Germline V gene data show CDR1 as LNHNV and CDR2 as YYDKDF (reference sequence). The CDR3 extends over 15 amino acids. V was clipped by 1 base and J by 0 bases, with 9 bases between them. CDR3 protein: CATSRADWANYGYTF. DNA for the CDR3: TGTGCCACCAGCAGAGCCGACTGGGCTAACTATGGCTACACCTTC.

The chain combines TRBV18 with TRBJ2-5; D is perhaps TRBD1 (6 bases). This CDR3 contains 16 residues. The V gene lost 2 bases and the J gene lost 5 bases, with 18 bases spanning the gap. CDR1 and CDR2 from the germline V gene are KGHSH and LQKENI. CDR3 in DNA: TGTGCCAGCTCACCAAGGGACACGGGAAGAGGGGAGACCCAGTACTTC. Encoded protein: CASSPRDTGRGETQYF.

This sequence joins TRBV18 and TRBJ2-1, with no clear D. V shed 3 bases and J shed 2 bases, with 8 bases lying between them. The CDR3 has 14 amino acids. The V gene's germline CDR1 is KGHSH and CDR2 LQKENI. CDR3 DNA: TGTGCCAGCTCACCCTCCCAGGCCTACAATGAGCAGTTCTTC. Encoded protein: CASSPSQAYNEQFF.

This clone was seen more than once but under ten times. The rearrangement uses TRBV5-1 and TRBJ1-2; the D is unclear. The CDR3 sequence is 14 residues long. The V and J ends lost 0 bases and 6 bases respectively, with 12 bases between them. Germline V gene lookup returns CDR1 SGHRS and CDR2 YFSETQ. The CDR3 here is CASSLVPGPHGYTF. DNA of the CDR3: TGCGCCAGCAGCTTGGTACCAGGCCCCCATGGCTACACCTTC.

The V and J genes are TRBV5-5 and TRBJ2-5, with D maybe TRBD2 (5 bases). The CDR3 length is 15 residues. Trimming cost V 4 bases and J 2 bases, with 15 bases left between them. Germline CDR1 reads SGHKS; CDR2 reads YYEKEE (reference sequence). The CDR3 spells CASSREPQRQETQYF. In DNA form, the CDR3 reads TGTGCCAGCAGCCGGGAACCCCAGCGGCAAGAGACCCAGTACTTC.

This chain joins TRBV19 and TRBJ1-1, with 7 bases aligning to TRBD1. V gave up 4 bases and J gave up 3 bases; unmatched junction bases: 23. CDR1 LNHDA and CDR2 SQIVND come from the germline V gene (reference sequence). The CDR3 sequence is 20 residues long. CDR3 loop: CASSTSPGQLSSGADTEAFF. CDR3 DNA sequence: TGTGCCAGTAGTACATCACCGGGACAGCTATCCTCCGGAGCGGACACTGAAGCTTTCTTT.

This sequence joins TRBV5-1 and TRBJ1-6; 8 bases agree with TRBD1. V dropped 3 bases and J dropped 0; count of bases not matched to a gene: 5. This CDR3 spans 17 amino acids. Germline V gives CDR1 SGHRS, CDR2 YFSETQ. The CDR3 nucleotides read TGCGCCAGCAGCTCCGGACAGGGAGGCTCCTATAATTCACCCCTCCACTTT. Its translation: CASSSGQGGSYNSPLHF.

The table lists this clone with a few counts. The chain combines TRBV7-9 with TRBJ1-1; D might be TRBD1 (6 bases). The CDR3 runs to 13 residues. With 3 bases removed from V and 10 bases from J, the gap between germline ends came to 15 bases. Germline CDR1 SEHNR, CDR2 FQNEAQ (reference sequence). The CDR3 is CASSFGGPLRAFF. CDR3 in DNA: TGTGCCAGCAGCTTCGGGGGGCCTTTGCGAGCTTTCTTT.

The chain employs TRBV7-8 and TRBJ1-3; TRBD1 matches 7 bases. The J segment lost 0 bases and the V segment lost 3 bases, leaving 5 bases of the junction unmatched. The CDR3 runs 16 residues. In germline, CDR1 is SGHVS, CDR2 FQNEAQ. The chain's CDR3 is CASSFQGVLSGNTIYF. Written as DNA, the CDR3 is TGTGCCAGCAGCTTCCAGGGGGTCCTCTCTGGAAACACCATATATTTT.

The rearrangement links TRBV27 to TRBJ1-1, with 9 bases that match TRBD1. This CDR3 region has 14 residues. Per the germline V gene, CDR1 is MNHEY and CDR2 is SMNVEV (reference sequence). Losses at the gene ends were 6 bases for V and 5 bases for J; bases not matched to a gene: 7. In nucleotides, the CDR3 is TGTGCCAGCAGCCACCGGGACAGGGAGACTGAAGCTTTCTTT. This encodes CASSHRDRETEAFF.

This chain joins TRBV5-1 and TRBJ2-1, with D tentatively TRBD2 (5 bases). Germline V gene lookup returns CDR1 SGHRS and CDR2 YFSETQ. V gave up 2 bases and J gave up 3 bases, with 12 bases separating them. This CDR3 has 15 residues. The CDR3 DNA is TGCGCCAGCAGCTTCGACCGGGGAAACTACAATGAGCAGTTCTTC. Translation: CASSFDRGNYNEQFF.

The CDR3 spells CASSHPTVNYGYTF. The DNA of the CDR3 is TGTGCCAGCAGCCACCCCACAGTTAACTATGGCTACACCTTC. The chain has TRBV7-2 and TRBJ1-2; D unclear. This CDR3 is built from 14 residues. The germline V gene encodes CDR1 SGHTA and CDR2 FQGNSA. The germline V and J ends were trimmed by 5 bases and 1 base, with 11 bases remaining between them.

This clone has a handful of counts. The V call is TRBV28, the J call TRBJ2-3, with 8 nucleotides matching TRBD2. CDR1 is MDHEN and CDR2 is SYDVKM in the germline V gene. The CDR3 is made up of 16 amino acids. Trimming took 7 bases from V and 1 from J; bases not matched to a gene: 10. CDR3 coding DNA: TGTGCCAGCATCCCCAGTCGGGGGGGCCGCACAGATACGCAGTATTTT. Its translation is CASIPSRGGRTDTQYF. Filled out from reference TRBV28 and TRBJ2-3, the complete variable domain reads DVKVTQSSRYLVKRTGEKVFLECVQDMDHENMFWYRQDPGLGLRLIYFSYDVKMKEKGDIPEGYSVSREKKERFSLILESASTNQTSMYLCASIPSRGGRTDTQYFGPGTRLTVL.

This chain joins TRBV19 and TRBJ2-5; TRBD2 matches at 12 bases. The ends lost 7 bases at V and 4 bases at J; junction bases unmatched: 7. Germline values: CDR1 LNHDA, CDR2 SQIVND (reference sequence). This CDR3 spans 15 amino acids. The CDR3, as DNA: TGTGCCAGTACCCCTAGCGGGAGGGGGGCAGAGACCCAGTACTTC. Encoded protein: CASTPSGRGAETQYF.

The V gene is TRBV4-3, the J gene TRBJ2-7; 9 bases are a match to TRBD2. CDR3 size: 16 residues. V dropped 3 bases and J dropped 3; count of bases not matched to a gene: 9. Germline V gene lookup returns CDR1 LGHNA and CDR2 YSLEER. This CDR3 is CASSQGAGGVNYEQYF. For the CDR3, the DNA is TGCGCCAGCAGCCAGGGAGCGGGGGGCGTCAACTACGAGCAGTACTTC.

The V gene is TRBV5-1, the J gene TRBJ2-7, with 12 bases that match TRBD2. The CDR3 spans 15 residues. The trim removed 4 bases at V and 5 bases at J, leaving 7 bases unmatched. Germline V gene lookup returns CDR1 SGHRS and CDR2 YFSETQ. CDR3 DNA: TGCGCCAGCAGCGTGACTAGCGGGAGAGGCCACGAGCAGTACTTC. The encoded protein is CASSVTSGRGHEQYF.

J is TRBJ2-1 and V is TRBV19, with 8 nucleotides matching TRBD2. The CDR3 totals 16 residues. Trimming cost V 5 bases and J 2 bases; bases outside gene matches: 8. Germline loops: CDR1 LNHDA, CDR2 SQIVND (reference sequence). The CDR3 DNA reads as TGTGCCAGTAGTGGCCAAGCGGGAGTCCCCTACAATGAGCAGTTCTTC. Translating it yields CASSGQAGVPYNEQFF. The variable domain in full, completed from reference TRBV19 and TRBJ2-1, reads DGGITQSPKYLFRKEGQNVTLSCEQNLNHDAMYWYRQDPGQGLRLIYYSQIVNDFQKGDIAEGYSVSREKKESFPLTVTSAQKNPTAFYLCASSGQAGVPYNEQFFGPGTRLTVL.

This clone came up a few times. The chain employs TRBV30 and TRBJ1-6; D is possibly TRBD1 (5 bases). Per germline, CDR1 GTSNPN and CDR2 SVGIG (reference sequence). This CDR3 has 12 amino acids. V gave up 3 bases and J gave up 9 bases, with 9 bases separating them. The CDR3 DNA reads TGTGCCTGGAGGCTAACAGGTTCACCCCTCCACTTT. It encodes CAWRLTGSPLHF.

The rearrangement joins TRBV19 to TRBJ1-1; D uncertain. The CDR3 loop spans 14 amino acids. The V end lost 5 bases, the J end lost 0 bases, and 10 bases lay between the germline ends. Germline V gene lookup returns CDR1 LNHDA and CDR2 SQIVND (reference sequence). The CDR3 here is CASSPLAVNTEAFF. CDR3 coding DNA: TGTGCCAGTAGTCCTCTCGCAGTGAACACTGAAGCTTTCTTT.

The CDR3 spells CASSLPHRGSYGYTF. The CDR3 bases are TGTGCCAGCTCTCTACCACACCGGGGGTCCTATGGCTACACCTTC. The J gene is TRBJ1-2, the V gene TRBV18, with a tentative D call TRBD1 (5 bases). The CDR3 totals 15 residues. The germline V gene encodes CDR1 KGHSH and CDR2 LQKENI. V was pared by 6 bases and J by 4 bases, with 18 bases between. The whole variable domain, remainder taken from reference TRBV18 and TRBJ1-2, is NAGVMQNPRHLVRRRGQEARLRCSPMKGHSHVYWYRQLPEEGLKFMVYLQKENIIDESGMPKERFSAEFPKEGPSILRIQQVVRGDSAAYFCASSLPHRGSYGYTFGSGTRLTVV.